This TCR beta chain is drawn from a study of shared clonotypes between healthy human individuals. Across the study: Each donor contributed plates that comprised three CD4 naive, three CD4 memory, two CD8 naive and one CD8 memory. Notes on the study in general: Naive subsets generally exceeded memory subsets in estimated richness. Naive CD4 clonotype sharing across several donors was roughly 5%.

The table lists this clone with a few counts. What it binds is unknown. This CDR3 comprises 12 residues. Trimming took 6 bases from V and 4 from J, leaving 9 bases between them. Germline CDR1 and CDR2: LGHNT and FRNRAP. TCRdb's copy holds only in-frame clones and misses some; the assay was immunoSEQ multiplex PCR. This sample has 2 million to 2.5 million clones; just over 90% occur once, and the top ten carry over 1.5%. CD8 cells classed as naive were CD45RO-negative and positively selected for CCR7, excluding terminally differentiated effector memory CD45RA+ cells. This chain connects TRBV12-5 to TRBJ1-1; D unresolved. The sequence was collected from a man between 18 and 35 years old in good health. Some clones in this sample may be carry-over from other donors' samples. Sequenced: naive CD8+ T cells from PBMCs. The CDR3 DNA follows: TGTGCTAGTGGCCGAGGGAGCACTGAAGCTTTCTTT. This encodes CASGRGSTEAFF.